The 21 T cell receptor beta chains in this list originate from one sample, sequenced in a study of CD8+CD57+ T cells in acquired aplastic anemia. Genomic DNA acted as the template from which TCR beta VDJ combination and CDR3 sequence profiling were carried out. A single record per CDR3 protein comes from TCRdb applying MiXCR to the reads. The sample has roughly 130,000 distinct CDR3 sequences, about 46% seen once. Sequences were obtained from sorted CD4+, CD8+, or CD8+CD57+ T cells (not recorded which) from PBMCs. These receptor sequences come from a human donor in good health, serving as a control.

At least ten counts were recorded for this clonotype. V gene TRBV3-1 combines with J gene TRBJ1-2; D remains unclear. CDR1 and CDR2 (germline): LGHDT, YNNKEL (reference sequence). The CDR3 totals 15 residues. V shed 4 bases and J shed 2 bases, with 14 bases lying between them. CDR3 sequence reads: CASSPRLRGNYGYTF. The CDR3 DNA follows: TGTGCCAGCAGCCCCCGGTTGCGTGGGAACTATGGCTACACCTTC.

The V gene is TRBV2, the J gene TRBJ1-2; possibly TRBD1 for D (5 bases). The CDR3 has 14 amino acids. Germline V gives CDR1 SNHLY, CDR2 FYNNEI. Trimming took off 2 bases at V and 6 bases at J, with 13 bases between the two ends. The CDR3 DNA follows: TGTGCCAGCAGTGAACAGGGCGGGGTGGATGGCTACACCTTC. This gives the protein CASSEQGGVDGYTF.

The rearrangement joins TRBV7-3 to TRBJ1-1; no clear D. Germline CDR1 and CDR2: SGHTA and FQGTGA. This CDR3 spans 15 amino acids. With 0 bases removed from V and 0 bases from J, the gap between germline ends came to 8 bases. The CDR3 is CASSLTPAMNTEAFF. CDR3 sequence (DNA): TGTGCCAGCAGCTTAACACCAGCAATGAACACTGAAGCTTTCTTT.

This chain uses TRBV7-2 with TRBJ2-5, with 8 bases that match TRBD2. CDR3 length: 14 residues. V dropped 4 bases and J dropped 3; count of bases not matched to a gene: 4. The germline gives CDR1 SGHTA, CDR2 FQGNSA. The CDR3 protein is CASSSGLVEETQYF. The CDR3 DNA follows: TGTGCCAGCAGCTCGGGACTAGTAGAAGAGACCCAGTACTTC.

The gene calls are TRBV12-3 or TRBV12-4 and TRBJ2-3, with 7 bases aligning to TRBD2. This CDR3 spans 16 amino acids. Losses at the gene ends were 4 bases for V and 2 bases for J; bases not matched to a gene: 9. The CDR3 loop is CASSSRASGHTDTQYF. DNA of the CDR3: TGTGCCAGCAGTTCGAGGGCTAGCGGACACACAGATACGCAGTATTTT.

This clonotype has a count of ten or more. This chain joins TRBV6-5 and TRBJ2-1; maybe TRBD1 (5 bases). Trimming stripped 8 bases from V and 9 bases from J, with 8 bases between. The CDR3 runs 10 residues. Germline V gene data show CDR1 as MNHEY and CDR2 as SVGAGI. The CDR3 DNA is TGTGCCAGCGGGGCCACTGAGCAGTTCTTC. Protein product: CASGATEQFF.

The J gene is TRBJ2-1, the V gene TRBV6-4; 7 bases agree with TRBD2. The junction had 2 bases not matched to a gene; V was cut back by 4 bases and J by 2 bases. This CDR3 contains 14 residues. Germline V CDR1 and CDR2: MRHNA, SNTAGT. The CDR3 protein is CASSVGGAYNEQFF. Written as DNA, the CDR3 is TGTGCCAGCAGTGTTGGGGGGGCCTACAATGAGCAGTTCTTC.

This clonotype was counted a few times. A junction boundary mismatches the germline segment, possibly from a read error. The CDR3 DNA sequence: TGTGCCGGTAGTATAGCGGCAGGGAATAATGGCTACACCTTC. This sequence encodes CAGSIAAGNNGYTF. This rearrangement joins TRBV19 to TRBJ1-2; D may be TRBD1 (5 bases). This CDR3 comprises 14 residues. Germline CDR1 and CDR2: LNHDA and SQIVND (reference sequence).

The chain uses TRBV4-3 and TRBJ2-5, with D unresolved. CDR1 and CDR2 from the germline V gene are LGHNA and YSLEER. The CDR3 sequence is 13 residues long. Between the trimmed V and J ends, which lost 1 base and 5 bases, there was a span of 8 bases. The CDR3 nucleotides are TGCGCCAGCAGCCAAGGTTATGGGGAGACCCAGTACTTC. Translation: CASSQGYGETQYF.

The table lists this clonotype with a few counts. The V and J genes are TRBV18 and TRBJ1-1, with D uncertain. This CDR3 comprises 15 residues. The V end was cut by 2 bases, the J end by 5 bases, with 15 bases between. The germline CDR1 and CDR2 sequences are KGHSH and LQKENI. The CDR3 region has the DNA TGTGCCAGCTCACCATCTAGTGAGGTGCGGACTGAAGCTTTCTTT. This translates into CASSPSSEVRTEAFF.

The J gene is TRBJ1-2, the V gene TRBV19; D call uncertain. Germline CDR1 LNHDA, CDR2 SQIVND (reference sequence). Trimming left V 6 bases short and J 4 bases short, with 18 bases between. The length of the CDR3 is 15 residues. The CDR3 DNA reads as TGTGCCAGTAGGGCTGGAGAGTACCCTGGCTATGGCTACACCTTC. Its translation is CASRAGEYPGYGYTF.

A few counts support this clonotype. A junction boundary mismatches the germline segment, possibly from a read error. The gene calls are TRBV12-3 or TRBV12-4 and TRBJ2-2; 8 positions match TRBD1. This CDR3 has 16 residues. This CDR3 reads CASSLGQGRNTGGLFF. The DNA of the CDR3 is TGTGCCAGCAGTTTAGGACAGGGGAGGAACACCGGGGGGCTGTTTTTT.

In its sample, this clonotype was seen many times. The chain uses TRBV6-2 or TRBV6-3 and TRBJ1-5; D unclear. Germline values: CDR1 MNHEY, CDR2 SVGEGT. This CDR3 is 16 amino acids long. Trimming pared 2 bases from V and 0 bases from J, leaving 11 bases between. The CDR3 loop reads CASSYLSGYSNQPQHF. CDR3 bases: TGTGCCAGCAGTTACCTATCGGGTTATAGCAATCAGCCCCAGCATTTT.

This clonotype was picked up a small number of times. The CDR3 bases are TGTGCCAGCAGCCTTAGACAGGCTCGGGAGCAGTACTTC. The encoded protein is CASSLRQAREQYF. The rearrangement joins TRBV3-1 to TRBJ2-7; D perhaps matches TRBD1 (6 bases). Looked up from germline, CDR1 is LGHDT and CDR2 is YNNKEL (reference sequence). V was trimmed by 4 bases and J by 7 bases, leaving 14 bases between them. The CDR3 is 13 residues long.

This clonotype was recorded a few times. A much more abundant neighbour one base away suggests this may be a read error. The chain recombines TRBV5-1 with TRBJ2-7, with 8 bases that match TRBD1. CDR3 length: 16 amino acids. J lost 3 bases, V lost 3 bases, and 11 bases had no gene match. Germline CDR1 reads SGHRS; CDR2 reads YFSETQ. CDR3 protein: CASSWASWTGNYEQYF. The CDR3 DNA reads TGCGCCAGCAGCTGGGCCTCGTGGACAGGGAACTACGAGCAGTACTTC.

This clonotype was seen ten or more times. V gene TRBV7-9 combines with J gene TRBJ2-1; 8 positions match TRBD2. Germline trimming cut 5 bases from V and 3 bases from J; bases unmatched to any gene: 15. The CDR3 is 18 residues long. Germline V gene sequence: CDR1 SEHNR, CDR2 FQNEAQ (reference sequence). CDR3 protein: CASSPGGWSGGYYNEQFF. CDR3 in DNA: TGTGCCAGCAGCCCCGGTGGATGGAGCGGGGGTTACTACAATGAGCAGTTCTTC.

V usage is TRBV5-5 and J usage is TRBJ1-2, with D perhaps matching TRBD1 (6 bases). The CDR3 consists of 16 residues. In germline, CDR1 is SGHKS, CDR2 YYEKEE (reference sequence). Between the trimmed V and J ends, which lost 0 bases and 7 bases, there was a span of 19 bases. This CDR3 is CASSLAVGQGTGGYTF. Written as DNA, the CDR3 is TGTGCCAGCAGCTTGGCTGTGGGGCAGGGGACTGGTGGCTACACCTTC.

V usage is TRBV10-1 and J usage is TRBJ2-2, with TRBD2 matching over 11 bases. Germline V gene sequence: CDR1 WNHNN, CDR2 SYGVQD (reference sequence). The CDR3 is 13 residues long. J lost 9 bases, V lost 6 bases, and 3 bases had no gene match. The DNA of the CDR3 is TGCGCCAGCAGGACTAGCGGGGACCGGGAGCTGTTTTTT. The encoded protein is CASRTSGDRELFF.

This clonotype was recorded many times. The chain's CDR3 is CASSRDRGADTQYF. The CDR3, as DNA: TGTGCCAGCAGCCGGGACAGGGGAGCAGATACGCAGTATTTT. The chain recombines TRBV5-8 with TRBJ2-3, with 10 positions matching TRBD1. Trimming at V came to 4 bases and at J to 4 bases, leaving 3 bases not matched to a gene. CDR1 is SGHTS and CDR2 is YDEGEE in the germline V gene. The CDR3 sequence is 14 residues long. The whole variable domain, remainder taken from reference TRBV5-8 and TRBJ2-3, is EAGVTQSPTHLIKTRGQQATLRCSPISGHTSVYWYQQALGLGLQFLLWYDEGEERNRGNFPPRFSGRQFPNYSSELNVNALELEDSALYLCASSRDRGADTQYFGPGTRLTVL.

CDR3 in amino acids: CASSQWGLSYEQYF. The DNA of the CDR3 is TGTGCCAGCAGCCAATGGGGGCTCTCCTACGAGCAGTACTTC. V usage is TRBV14 and J usage is TRBJ2-7, with D possibly being TRBD1 (6 bases). This CDR3 spans 14 amino acids. Trimming took off 2 bases at V and 0 bases at J, with 8 bases between the two ends. Looked up from germline, CDR1 is SGHDN and CDR2 is FVKESK.

The chain carries TRBV25-1 and TRBJ2-5; 7 nucleotides agree with TRBD1. This CDR3 contains 12 residues. Germline loops: CDR1 MGHDK, CDR2 SYGVNS. J was trimmed by 5 bases and V by 6 bases; bases with no gene match: 3. In DNA form, the CDR3 reads TGTGCCAGCAGCAGGGGGTTGGAGACCCAGTACTTC. It yields the protein CASSRGLETQYF.